This entry describes one TCR beta chain. In germline, CDR1 is LNHDA, CDR2 SQIVND (reference sequence). V lost 5 bases and J 4 bases, leaving 14 bases between the germline ends. CDR3 size: 14 residues. These data are taken from a study of blood T cell repertoires in COVID-19. Study-level information: The origin of the acute and convalescent COVID-19 samples was the United States, Italy and Spain. From T cells, B-cell-depleted T cells, or PBMCs came the material, which was cDNA or gDNA.

Original analysis: Amplification of reference gene primers was used by the study to estimate nucleated cell counts. Sequenced by immunoSEQ multiplex PCR; TCRdb stores in-frame clones only, minus some. D and trimming come from the DNA, and the V and J calls and clone size come from that table. The sample lists 270,000 or so clones; approximately 91% were seen once. The sample consisted of peripheral blood. The chain combines TRBV19 with TRBJ1-2; TRBD1 might be the D (6 bases). The sequence derives from a middle-aged woman who had recovered from COVID-19. This CDR3 reads CASSVRTASYGYTF. CDR3 nucleotides: TGTGCCAGTAGTGTTAGGACAGCTAGCTATGGCTACACCTTC. Using reference TRBV19 and TRBJ1-2 for the parts outside the CDR3, the full variable domain is DGGITQSPKYLFRKEGQNVTLSCEQNLNHDAMYWYRQDPGQGLRLIYYSQIVNDFQKGDIAEGYSVSREKKESFPLTVTSAQKNPTAFYLCASSVRTASYGYTFGSGTRLTVV.